Detailed here is one TCR beta chain. Its cognate antigen is unknown. RNA extraction and reverse transcription yielded cDNA as sequencing template. TCRdb's copy holds only in-frame clones and misses some; the assay was immunoSEQ multiplex PCR. Among over 150,000 clones listed, 63% were seen once. This record comes from a study of CD8+ T cells in alopecia areata. The overall study: Treated patients took oral tofacitinib at 5 to 10 mg twice daily. Study results and limitations: Patients shared TCRs less clearly than mice did, possibly for HLA-related reasons.

The V gene lost 0 bases and the J gene lost 8 bases, with 13 bases spanning the gap. The CDR3 runs 15 residues. Germline CDR1 is LGHNA and CDR2 is YSLEER. The specimen was CD4+ T cells sorted from blood, collected at week 0. The receptor's source is a human donor with alopecia areata. V is TRBV4-3 and J is TRBJ1-4; the D gene is possibly TRBD1 (6 bases). The chain's CDR3 is CASSQEGGEGEKLFF. The CDR3 nucleotides are TGCGCCAGCAGCCAAGAAGGGGGGGAAGGAGAAAAACTGTTTTTT.